This TCR beta chain was sequenced in a study of CD8 T cells in ankylosing spondylitis. Study observations and caveats: Disease-linked clones were reportedly significantly enriched in matched ankylosing spondylitis synovial fluid. Reactive arthritis synovial fluid and blood were previously reported to contain some motif variants. A CD8+ phenotype characterized the disease-linked clones, which were relatively rare in peripheral blood.

This CDR3 has 15 residues. V shed 0 bases and J shed 5 bases, with 13 bases lying between them. The V gene's germline CDR1 is SGHTA and CDR2 FQGNSA. Researchers built TCR beta libraries using quantitative 5'-RACE with molecular barcodes. Using its own MiXCR run on the 5' RACE reads, TCRdb lists one record per CDR3 protein. The data show a few hundred thousand distinct CDR3 sequences, with around 19% seen just once and roughly 8.3% held by the top ten. A remark on this clonotype: Its antigen is undetermined.

This chain links TRBV7-2 with TRBJ2-5, with D unclear. The TCR comes from a male donor with ankylosing spondylitis or in good health (not recorded which). Source material: blood, either unsorted or a sorted T cell fraction (not recorded which). Here the CDR3 reads CASSLAKAPRETQYF. The CDR3 DNA reads TGTGCCAGCAGCTTAGCAAAGGCCCCGAGGGAGACCCAGTACTTC.